This is a list of T cell receptor beta chains from one sample in a study of T cells after yellow fever vaccination. TCRdb itself ran the 5' RACE reads through MiXCR, one entry per CDR3 protein. The table includes under 700,000 distinct CDR3 sequences, roughly 17% detected once. The sample was PBMCs, taken 5 days after the first yellow fever vaccination. The receptor source for this set is a man between 18 and 29 years old who received the YFV17D yellow fever vaccine. The CDR3 runs from the conserved cysteine through the conserved F or W. The D gene is left open where the match is weak. Size values are once, few and many counts, or a class for expanded clones, and some rows have none.

abundance	d_gene	v_gene	j_gene	len	CDR3nt	CDR3aa
few	TRBD1	TRBV5-1	TRBJ1-1	15	TGCGCCAGCAGCACCCAGACAGGGGGGAACACTGAAGCTTTCTTT	CASSTQTGGNTEAFF
few	-	TRBV5-1	TRBJ1-1	16	TGCGCCAGCAGCCCCAACCGGGGGATCGGGACCACTGAAGCTTTCTTT	CASSPNRGIGTTEAFF
many	TRBD2	TRBV4-3	TRBJ2-3	16	TGCGCCAGCAGCCAAGTAGCGGGGGGGCCCACAGATACGCAGTATTTT	CASSQVAGGPTDTQYF
few	TRBD2	TRBV5-6	TRBJ2-5	15	TGTGCCAGCACCGGACTAGGGACTAGACAAGAGACCCAGTACTTC	CASTGLGTRQETQYF
few	-	TRBV7-9	TRBJ2-1	15	TGTGCCAGCAGCCCCGGAGGGGGGCCTAATGATGTGCAGTTCTTC	CASSPGGGPNDVQFF
-	-	TRBV3-1	TRBJ2-5	15	TGTGCCAGCAGCCCTTCAGGCTATTCGAAAGAGACCCAGTACTTC	CASSPSGYSKETQYF
-	-	TRBV7-9	TRBJ1-2	15	TGTGCCAGCAGCTTGGGGGGCGGGGCCGCCTATGGCTACACCTTC	CASSLGGGAAYGYTF
few	TRBD2	TRBV9	TRBJ2-3	17	TGTGCCAGCAGCGTAGCTAGCGGCCACCTACTCACAGATACGCAGTATTTT	CASSVASGHLLTDTQYF
-	TRBD2	TRBV3-1	TRBJ2-1	14	TGTGCCAGCAGCCACCACGGGGGGTGGGATGAGCAGTTCTTC	CASSHHGGWDEQFF
many	-	TRBV10-3	TRBJ2-3	13	TGTGCCACCCTCGGGGCTAGCACAGATACGCAGTATTTT	CATLGASTDTQYF
-	-	TRBV24-1	TRBJ1-1	14	TGTGCCACCAGTGAGAGGCCCAAGAAAACTGAAGCTTTCTTT	CATSERPKKTEAFF
-	TRBD1	TRBV6-1	TRBJ2-5	14	TGTGCCAGCAGCGGGACAGGGGGCACAGAGACCCAGTACTTC	CASSGTGGTETQYF
-	-	TRBV7-3	TRBJ2-7	14	TGTGCCAGCAGCTTTGCGGGGGCCGGGGGGGAGCAGTACTTC	CASSFAGAGGEQYF
-	TRBD2	TRBV19	TRBJ2-5	15	TGTGCCAGTAGTGTAACTAGCGGGGGATTAGAGACCCAGTACTTC	CASSVTSGGLETQYF
-	-	TRBV20-1	TRBJ1-4	11	TGCAGTGCTAGATTGTATGAAAAACTGTTTTTT	CSARLYEKLFF
few	-	TRBV7-2	TRBJ1-6	15	TGTGCCAGCAGTTCACGGGATGGCCGGGGTTCACCCCTCCACTTT	CASSSRDGRGSPLHF
-	TRBD2	TRBV5-1	TRBJ2-1	16	TGCGCCAGCAGCTTGTCCGGGGGGGCCAATGGGGATGAGCAGTTCTTC	CASSLSGGANGDEQFF
few	-	TRBV5-1	TRBJ1-1	17	TGCGCCAGCAGCTTGATTCCTGGCATCGGGGGGTACACTGAAGCTTTCTTT	CASSLIPGIGGYTEAFF
few	TRBD2	TRBV6-2/TRBV6-3	TRBJ2-5	13	TGTGCCAGCATCCCCGGGAGGCAAGAGACCCAGTACTTC	CASIPGRQETQYF
few	TRBD1	TRBV20-1	TRBJ1-5	14	TGCAGTGCTAGCTCCAGGGGGCTCAATCAGCCCCAGCATTTT	CSASSRGLNQPQHF
many	TRBD2	TRBV5-6	TRBJ2-5	14	TGTGCCAGCAGCTCAACTAGCGGTATAGAGACCCAGTACTTC	CASSSTSGIETQYF
few	TRBD1	TRBV7-3	TRBJ2-1	13	TGTGCCAGCAGCTATGCAGGGGGTGGTGAGCAGTTCTTC	CASSYAGGGEQFF
-	TRBD1	TRBV5-1	TRBJ1-1	14	TGCGCCAGCAGCTTGGAAACAGGGGGAACTGAAGCTTTCTTT	CASSLETGGTEAFF
few	TRBD1	TRBV7-2	TRBJ2-7	14	TGTGCCAGCAGCTACCGGGACAGGGGCGACGAGCAGTACTTC	CASSYRDRGDEQYF
-	-	TRBV21-1	TRBJ1-1	15	TGTGCCAGCATCTCCCACCGACATTGGAACACTGAAGCTTTCTTT	CASISHRHWNTEAFF
-	TRBD2	TRBV12-3/TRBV12-4	TRBJ2-7	13	TGTGCCACCCGCCTCGGGGGGAGATACGAGCAGTACTTC	CATRLGGRYEQYF
few	TRBD1	TRBV6-1	TRBJ1-1	15	TGTGCCAGCAGGAAACCTCGGGACAGCATAGTTGAAGCTTTCTTT	CASRKPRDSIVEAFF
-	-	TRBV20-1	TRBJ1-2	12	TGCAGCGGGCCCGCAGCTAACTATGGCTACACCTTC	CSGPAANYGYTF
-	-	TRBV4-3	TRBJ2-3	13	TGCGCCAGCAGCCAAGTCCGGGGGGATACGCAGTATTTT	CASSQVRGDTQYF
few	TRBD2	TRBV7-3	TRBJ2-3	16	TGTGCCAGCAGCTTAAGTTCTAGCGGGGTGGCAGATACGCAGTATTTT	CASSLSSSGVADTQYF
-	-	TRBV3-1	TRBJ2-1	15	TGTGCCAGCAGCCAAGGTTCCGGCCTGGGGAATGAGCAGTTCTTC	CASSQGSGLGNEQFF
-	-	TRBV5-1	TRBJ2-7	11	TGCGCCAGCAGAGGATACTACGAGCAGTACTTC	CASRGYYEQYF
-	-	TRBV4-1	TRBJ1-1	15	TGCGCCAGCAGCCGAACCACAGGGAGGAACACTGAAGCTTTCTTT	CASSRTTGRNTEAFF
-	-	TRBV20-1	TRBJ2-3	13	TGCAGTGCTAACCGGGACCGCACAGATACGCAGTATTTT	CSANRDRTDTQYF